The source of this T cell receptor (beta chain) is a study of a mutant IDH1 vaccine in newly diagnosed glioma (dated by TCRdb to about 2021). Background for the entire study: Vaccination started 4-6 weeks after radiotherapy alone, or was given together with temozolomide cycles in the groups whose treatment included chemotherapy. Prior to enrollment, patients had been given standard therapy consisting of radiotherapy alone, temozolomide alone, or radiochemotherapy with temozolomide, with the combination given to most patients. Peripheral blood was collected at six visits: V03 (baseline), V05, V07, V10, V12 and V13. Of the 25 to 40 patients who were treated, about 60% were male and roughly 38% were female, and the mean age was around 40 years. For exploratory analyses, some 24 treated patients had longitudinal TCRB deep sequencing done wherever samples were available. Visit V12 was the week-35 safety follow-up and visit V13 was the week-47 end of study.

About this clone: Its antigen is currently not known. One base away there is no much larger clone; base qualities are not given.

Reading the label with the study, this specimen's time point is: week 35, safety follow-up. Each vaccine dose, consisting of 300 ug of a 20-mer mutant IDH1 peptide in Montanide, was administered subcutaneously with topical imiquimod. Across visits V03 through V10, patients got a total of eight vaccinations, given in weeks 1, 3, 5, 7, 11, 15, 19 and 23. All donors had newly diagnosed IDH1-mutant astrocytomas of WHO grade 3 or 4 that showed loss of nuclear ATRX. The samples were drawn from NOA16, a multicentre, single-arm, open-label phase I trial in Germany that tested a mutant IDH1 peptide vaccine in humans for the first time. Genomic DNA for TCRB sequencing was extracted from EDTA blood using the DNeasy Blood and Tissue Kit. Library preparation employed the immunoSEQ multiplex PCR assay. Rearranged TCR beta chain sequences were amplified using the hsTCRB Kit according to the manufacturer's protocol. An Illumina MiSeq was used to sequence the TCRB libraries. Per the original workflow: The proprietary platform of the kit vendor was used for demultiplexing, trimming and gene mapping. TCRdb holds this immuneACCESS table with in-frame rearrangements only. Some clones are missing; in checked studies, unresolved V genes explain under half, and the rest has no known cause. The DNA gave D and trimming, while V, J and clone size come from that table. The sample includes around 26,000 clones, with approximately 87% observed a single time. The ten largest account for roughly 30% of the sample.

CDR1 and CDR2 are drawn from the germline V gene: SNHLY, FYNNEI. From its cysteine to its phenylalanine, the CDR3 spans 13 amino acids. Of all the DNA, just the CDR3 is kept, 39 bases in frame from base 1. The junction shows trimming of 7 bases on V and 8 bases on J, and the gene matches do not reach 5 bases of it. Paper-wide results and their limitations: Pseudoprogression seemed to be unrelated to changes in the top peripheral T cell clonotypes found by TCRB sequencing. PBMC samples for TCRB deep sequencing were selected based on availability. Vaccine-induced immune responses across multiple MHC alleles were detected in over 85% of patients. It was noted by the authors that analyses of patient blood samples could not be reproduced owing to sample limitations.

Specimen: PBMCs, collected from a glioma patient whose treatment included an IDH1 peptide vaccine. The sequence is built from TRBV2 and TRBJ1-4; 9 middle bases align to TRBD1. The sequence was collected from a man aged 25 to 40 with glioma. The DNA sequence reads TGTGCCAGCACCCGGGACAGGGACGAAAAACTGTTTTTT. Translated, it reads CASTRDRDEKLFF. Reference TRBV2 and TRBJ1-4 genes cover what lies past the CDR3, so the full variable domain is EPEVTQTPSHQVTQMGQEVILRCVPISNHLYFYWYRQILGQKVEFLVSFYNNEISEKSEIFDDQFSVERPDGSNFTLKIRSTKLEDSAMYFCASTRDRDEKLFFGSGTQLSVL.